This T cell receptor (beta chain) originates from a study of response to subunit inactivated influenza vaccine. Germline CDR1 SGHAT, CDR2 FQNNGV. Between the trimmed V and J ends, which lost 3 bases and 4 bases, there was a span of 8 bases. CDR3 length: 13 amino acids. This clonotype was seen a handful of times. Its antigen is not identified. Study-wide results and limits: The authors suggested that every seasonal influenza vaccination recruits few new T cells.

TCRdb passed the RT-PCR reads through MiXCR, listing each CDR3 protein once. The repertoire holds under 800,000 distinct CDR3 sequences, with about 15% as singletons. The specimen comprised PBMCs from blood, sampled roughly 15 days before vaccination. This clonotype was sampled from a man between 45 and 60 years old who received an inactivated influenza vaccine. V is TRBV11-2 and J is TRBJ2-3; D unclear. CDR3 DNA: TGTGCCAGCAGCTTTTCGGTCCCAGATACGCAGTATTTT. Translation: CASSFSVPDTQYF.